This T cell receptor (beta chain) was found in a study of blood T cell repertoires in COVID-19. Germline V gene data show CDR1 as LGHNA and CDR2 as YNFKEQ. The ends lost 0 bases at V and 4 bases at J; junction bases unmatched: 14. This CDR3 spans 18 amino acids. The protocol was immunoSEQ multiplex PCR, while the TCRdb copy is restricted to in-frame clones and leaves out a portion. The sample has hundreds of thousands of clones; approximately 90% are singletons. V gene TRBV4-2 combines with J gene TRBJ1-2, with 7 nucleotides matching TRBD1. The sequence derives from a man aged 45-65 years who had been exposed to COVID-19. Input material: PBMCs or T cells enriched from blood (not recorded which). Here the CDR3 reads CASSQDGLGTAAVYGYTF. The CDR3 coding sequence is TGTGCCAGCAGCCAAGATGGGCTAGGGACAGCGGCGGTCTATGGCTACACCTTC.